This T cell receptor beta chain was observed in a study of blood T cell repertoires in COVID-19. Overall study context: Acute and convalescent COVID-19 specimens originated in the United States, Italy and Spain. In each case, the material was cDNA or gDNA derived from T cells, B-cell-depleted T cells, or PBMCs.

Unmatched junction bases numbered 2, after V lost 2 bases and J lost 0 bases. The CDR3 runs to 15 residues. In germline, CDR1 is KGHSH, CDR2 LQKENI. Authors' methods: Nucleated cell counts were estimated from reference gene primer amplification. Measured with immunoSEQ multiplex PCR; TCRdb has only the in-frame clones, and not every one. That table gives V, J and clone size, and the DNA gave D and trimming. The sample yields around 310,000 clones, around nine tenths seen once. This TCR derives from a woman in her sixties with acute or convalescent COVID-19. The chain recombines TRBV18 with TRBJ2-3; 7 nucleotides line up with TRBD1. Material for sequencing was peripheral blood. CDR3 loop: CASSPTGDSTDTQYF. As DNA, the CDR3 is TGTGCCAGCTCACCAACAGGGGATAGCACAGATACGCAGTATTTT.